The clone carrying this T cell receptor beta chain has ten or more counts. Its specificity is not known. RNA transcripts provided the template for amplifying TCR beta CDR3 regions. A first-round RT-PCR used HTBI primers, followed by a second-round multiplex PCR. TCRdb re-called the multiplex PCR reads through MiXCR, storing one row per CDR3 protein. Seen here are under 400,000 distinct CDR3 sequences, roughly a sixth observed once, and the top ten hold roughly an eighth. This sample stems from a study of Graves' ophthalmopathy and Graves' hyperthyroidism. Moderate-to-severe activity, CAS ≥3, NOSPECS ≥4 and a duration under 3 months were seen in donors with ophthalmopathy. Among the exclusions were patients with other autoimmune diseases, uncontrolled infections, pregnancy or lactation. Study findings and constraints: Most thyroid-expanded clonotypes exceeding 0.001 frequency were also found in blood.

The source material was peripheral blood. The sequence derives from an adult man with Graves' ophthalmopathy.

For the CDR3, the DNA is TGTGCCAGCAGTTCGAGGCCAGGGGTTACGGATTCACCCCTCCACTTT. Its protein is CASSSRPGVTDSPLHF. This chain joins TRBV6-5 and TRBJ1-6; possible D gene TRBD1, 6 bases. Germline CDR1 MNHEY, CDR2 SVGAGI. CDR3 length equals 16 residues. The germline V and J ends were trimmed by 4 bases and 8 bases, with 18 bases remaining between them.